The 18 T cell receptor beta chains listed next were all sequenced from one sample in a study of PD-1 blockade in classical Hodgkin lymphoma. Every one of the patients relapsed after autologous stem cell transplantation (brentuximab vedotin exposure was variable). The method was immunoSEQ multiplex PCR; TCRdb's version includes in-frame clones alone and lacks a portion of them. The table records about 58,000 clones, roughly 90% of them present only once. The source material was peripheral blood mononuclear cells (PBMCs), sampled before the second cycle of nivolumab. These receptors all stem from a human donor with classical Hodgkin lymphoma.

The chain joins TRBV6-6 to TRBJ1-1, with D unclear. The CDR3 length is 13 residues. Germline CDR1 and CDR2: MNHNY and SVGAGI (reference sequence). V lost 7 bases, J lost 2 bases, and 11 bases lay in between. The CDR3 protein is CASNLDGNTEAFF. The CDR3 bases are TGTGCCAGCAATCTAGACGGTAACACTGAAGCTTTCTTT.

The chain has TRBV9 and TRBJ2-3, with D perhaps matching TRBD1 (7 bases). Between the trimmed V and J ends, which lost 3 bases and 2 bases, there was a span of 13 bases. CDR1 is SGDLS, CDR2 YYNGEE, per germline. This CDR3 region has 15 residues. CDR3 in amino acids: CASSARDRYTDTQYF. The CDR3 DNA is TGTGCCAGCAGCGCGCGGGACAGATACACAGATACGCAGTATTTT.

This clone was seen just once. This chain connects TRBV28 to TRBJ2-5; 10 bases are a match to TRBD1. This CDR3 spans 13 amino acids. V lost 8 bases, J lost 2 bases, and 2 bases stayed unmatched. Germline V gives CDR1 MDHEN, CDR2 SYDVKM. DNA for the CDR3: TGTGCCAGCCTGGGACAGGGGCAAGAGACCCAGTACTTC. Encoded protein: CASLGQGQETQYF.

Here the CDR3 DNA reads TGTGCCAGCAGTGTCCAGCGGGGGACAGGCTCCATCAATGAGCAGTTCTTC. Translation: CASSVQRGTGSINEQFF. V usage is TRBV2 and J usage is TRBJ2-1, with D perhaps assigned TRBD1 or TRBD2 (8 bases each). Germline CDR1 SNHLY, CDR2 FYNNEI. V was cut by 4 bases and J by 6 bases, with 22 bases left in between. CDR3 length: 17 residues.

J is TRBJ1-5 and V is TRBV2; D is possibly TRBD1 (6 bases). Germline assignment: CDR1 SNHLY and CDR2 FYNNEI. V was trimmed by 4 bases and J by 4 bases, leaving 11 bases between them. This CDR3 spans 14 amino acids. The CDR3 nucleotides read TGTGCCAGCAGTGTCGGGACACCGAATCAGCCCCAGCATTTT. It specifies CASSVGTPNQPQHF. Full variable domain (missing parts from reference TRBV2 and TRBJ1-5): EPEVTQTPSHQVTQMGQEVILRCVPISNHLYFYWYRQILGQKVEFLVSFYNNEISEKSEIFDDQFSVERPDGSNFTLKIRSTKLEDSAMYFCASSVGTPNQPQHFGDGTRLSIL.

This rearrangement joins TRBV27 to TRBJ2-1; D is perhaps TRBD2 (5 bases). Trimming stripped 5 bases from V and 7 bases from J, with 15 bases between. The CDR3 totals 14 residues. Per the germline V gene, CDR1 is MNHEY and CDR2 is SMNVEV (reference sequence). This CDR3 is CASSPLASPNEQFF. The CDR3 bases are TGTGCCAGCAGTCCCCTGGCTAGCCCGAATGAGCAGTTCTTC.

The V and J genes are TRBV4-2 and TRBJ2-7; TRBD2 might be the D (5 bases). V was pared by 4 bases and J by 2 bases, with 12 bases between. CDR3 size: 14 residues. The V gene's germline CDR1 is LGHNA and CDR2 YNFKEQ. The CDR3 sequence: CASSRDGVAYEQYF. The CDR3 nucleotides read TGTGCCAGCAGCCGCGACGGGGTAGCCTACGAGCAGTACTTC.

This clone was observed a few times. The gene calls are TRBV11-2 and TRBJ2-3; D perhaps matches TRBD2 (6 bases). The germline CDR1 and CDR2 sequences are SGHAT and FQNNGV. CDR3 length: 14 amino acids. V was trimmed by 5 bases and J by 2 bases, leaving 11 bases between them. The CDR3 sequence: CASSLGLITDTQYF. CDR3 DNA: TGTGCCAGCAGCCTCGGACTAATCACAGATACGCAGTATTTT.

The V call is TRBV5-1, the J call TRBJ1-2; possible D gene TRBD1, 6 bases. The ends were cut back, 2 bases at V and 6 bases at J, with 11 bases in the middle. The germline V gene has CDR1 SGHRS and CDR2 YFSETQ. The CDR3 runs 13 residues. CDR3 DNA: TGCGCCAGCAGCTTAGGACCAGGGGATGGCTACACCTTC. This translates into CASSLGPGDGYTF.

The V gene is TRBV27, the J gene TRBJ2-1; 8 nucleotides agree with TRBD2. The J segment lost 9 bases and the V segment lost 5 bases, leaving 6 bases of the junction unmatched. The CDR3 runs 13 residues. The germline V gene has CDR1 MNHEY and CDR2 SMNVEV (reference sequence). The CDR3 region has the DNA TGTGCCAGCAGTGTCGGGGGGGCCCTTGAGCAGTTCTTC. It codes for CASSVGGALEQFF.

V is TRBV5-6 and J is TRBJ2-7; D remains ambiguous. The length of the CDR3 is 11 residues. The ends were cut back, 2 bases at V and 5 bases at J, with 5 bases in the middle. Germline V CDR1 and CDR2: SGHDT, YYEEEE. For the CDR3, the DNA is TGTGCCAGCAGCTTATGGAACGAGCAGTACTTC. This translates into CASSLWNEQYF.

The genes are TRBV6-6 and TRBJ1-1; D ambiguous. The CDR3 has 13 amino acids. Germline assignment: CDR1 MNHNY and CDR2 SVGAGI (reference sequence). Trimming stripped 4 bases from V and 3 bases from J, with 9 bases between. The CDR3 DNA reads TGTGCCAGCAGTTCTACAGCTTACACTGAAGCTTTCTTT. It is translated as CASSSTAYTEAFF.

The chain links TRBV11-1 to TRBJ2-2; a possible D gene is TRBD2 (6 bases). The germline V and J ends were trimmed by 7 bases and 0 bases, with 24 bases remaining between them. Germline lookup yields CDR1 SGHAT and CDR2 FQDESV (reference sequence). The CDR3 has 19 residues. The CDR3 here is CASNPGLAGPVANTGELFF. The CDR3 DNA reads TGTGCCAGCAACCCGGGACTTGCGGGACCTGTCGCGAACACCGGGGAGCTGTTTTTT.

The V and J genes are TRBV23-1 and TRBJ1-5, with D perhaps matching TRBD1 (6 bases). TRBV23-1 is recorded as an ORF, its role being uncertain. Trimming took 2 bases from V and 7 from J, leaving 24 bases between them. CDR3 length: 18 amino acids. The CDR3 bases are TGCGCCAGCAGTCAAGAAATCGGGGCTGGGGACAAAGGCCAGCCCCAGCATTTT. It translates to CASSQEIGAGDKGQPQHF.

The rearrangement uses TRBV7-8 and TRBJ2-6, with D possibly being TRBD1 (6 bases). Germline CDR1 SGHVS, CDR2 FQNEAQ. V lost 6 bases and J lost 1, with 10 bases in between. The CDR3 covers 15 residues. CDR3 residues: CASSPGESGANVLTF. The CDR3 DNA is TGTGCCAGCAGTCCAGGGGAATCTGGGGCCAACGTCCTGACTTTC. Using reference TRBV7-8 and TRBJ2-6 for the parts outside the CDR3, the full variable domain is GAGVSQSPRYKVAKRGQDVALRCDPISGHVSLFWYQQALGQGPEFLTYFQNEAQLDKSGLPSDRFFAERPEGSVSTLKIQRTQQEDSAVYLCASSPGESGANVLTFGAGSRLTVL.

The J gene is TRBJ2-7, the V gene TRBV27; 8 nucleotides align to TRBD1. This CDR3 is built from 14 residues. The V segment lost 4 bases and the J segment 0 bases; nucleotides outside the gene matches: 2. Looked up from germline, CDR1 is MNHEY and CDR2 is SMNVEV (reference sequence). The DNA of the CDR3 is TGTGCCAGCAGTTACCAGGGGGCCTCCTACGAGCAGTACTTC. This translates into CASSYQGASYEQYF.

This clone was observed a single time. The V and J genes are TRBV2 and TRBJ1-3, with 7 positions matching TRBD1. The CDR3 consists of 14 residues. The germline gives CDR1 SNHLY, CDR2 FYNNEI. The ends lost 6 bases at V and 1 base at J; junction bases unmatched: 3. The chain's CDR3 is CASRGQTSGNTIYF. The CDR3 DNA reads TGTGCCAGCAGGGGACAGACTTCTGGAAACACCATATATTTT.

The rearrangement links TRBV7-6 to TRBJ2-7, with 10 bases that match TRBD2. J lost 1 base, V lost 6 bases, and 3 bases had no gene match. CDR1 is SGHVS, CDR2 FNYEAQ, per germline. This CDR3 spans 14 amino acids. The CDR3 nucleotides read TGTGCCAGCAGTGCTAGCGGGAGTTCCTACGAGCAGTACTTC. Its translation: CASSASGSSYEQYF.